What follows describes a single TCR beta chain. The antigen is undetermined. As to time point: week 47, end of study. All doses held 300 ug of mutant IDH1 20-mer peptide, with topical imiquimod. This sample was included in a study of a mutant IDH1 vaccine in newly diagnosed glioma. Background on the study: V12 corresponded to week 35 and V13 to week 47.

The CDR3 totals 13 residues. Looked up from germline, CDR1 is MDHEN and CDR2 is SYDVKM. Trimming removed 8 bases from V and 4 bases from J, with 11 bases in between. Clones were read by immunoSEQ multiplex PCR, and TCRdb kept only the in-frame ones, dropping some. Of 25,000 to 40,000 clones listed, 89% are singletons. The sample was PBMCs, taken from a glioma patient whose treatment included an IDH1 peptide vaccine. This TCR derives from a man in his forties or fifties with glioma. The chain employs TRBV28 and TRBJ2-2, with a possible D match to TRBD2 (6 bases). CDR3 coding DNA: TGTGCCAGCCGCCGGGGGAGCACCGGGGAGCTGTTTTTT. Amino acids: CASRRGSTGELFF.